The source of this TCR beta chain is a study of blood T cell repertoires in COVID-19. Clones were sequenced by immunoSEQ multiplex PCR, and TCRdb holds only the in-frame ones, with some missing. This sample has some 130,000 clones, with almost 85% found just once. The CDR3 is made up of 17 amino acids. CDR1 is LGHNA, CDR2 YNFKEQ, per germline. The V and J ends lost 1 base and 2 bases, in that order; junction bases with no gene match: 3. The TCR originated in a human donor in a cohort sampled during active COVID-19. This chain uses TRBV4-2 with TRBJ2-1, with TRBD2 matching 12 bases. Sequenced sample: peripheral blood. The CDR3 region is CASSQGSSGGAYNEQFF. Here the CDR3 DNA reads TGTGCCAGCAGCCAAGGGTCTAGCGGGGGGGCCTACAATGAGCAGTTCTTC.